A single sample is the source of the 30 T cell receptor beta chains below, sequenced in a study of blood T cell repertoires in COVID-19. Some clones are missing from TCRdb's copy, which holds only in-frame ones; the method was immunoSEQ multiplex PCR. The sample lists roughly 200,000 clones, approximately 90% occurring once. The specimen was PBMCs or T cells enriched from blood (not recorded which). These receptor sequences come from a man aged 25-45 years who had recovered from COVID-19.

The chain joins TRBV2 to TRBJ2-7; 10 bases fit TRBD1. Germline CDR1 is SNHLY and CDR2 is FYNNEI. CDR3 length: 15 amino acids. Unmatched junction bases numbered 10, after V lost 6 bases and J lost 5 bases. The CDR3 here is CASRGRTGGFDEQYF. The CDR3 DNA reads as TGTGCCAGCAGGGGTCGGACAGGGGGTTTCGACGAGCAGTACTTC.

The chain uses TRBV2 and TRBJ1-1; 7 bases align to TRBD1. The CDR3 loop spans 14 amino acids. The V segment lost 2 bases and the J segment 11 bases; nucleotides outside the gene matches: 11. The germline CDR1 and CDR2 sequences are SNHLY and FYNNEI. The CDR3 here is CASSESERGRGAFF. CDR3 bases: TGTGCCAGCAGTGAAAGTGAGAGGGGCAGGGGGGCTTTCTTT.

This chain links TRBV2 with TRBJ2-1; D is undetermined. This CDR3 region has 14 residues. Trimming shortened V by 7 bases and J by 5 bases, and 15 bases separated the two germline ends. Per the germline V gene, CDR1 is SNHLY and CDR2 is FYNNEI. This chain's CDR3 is CASTGRWVHNEQFF. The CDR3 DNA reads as TGTGCCAGCACTGGCAGGTGGGTCCACAATGAGCAGTTCTTC.

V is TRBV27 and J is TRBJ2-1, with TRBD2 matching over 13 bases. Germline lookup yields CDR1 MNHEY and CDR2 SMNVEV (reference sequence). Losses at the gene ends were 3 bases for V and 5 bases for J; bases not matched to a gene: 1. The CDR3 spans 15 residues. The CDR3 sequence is CASSFGTSGNNEQFF. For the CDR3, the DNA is TGTGCCAGCAGTTTCGGGACTAGCGGGAACAATGAGCAGTTCTTC.

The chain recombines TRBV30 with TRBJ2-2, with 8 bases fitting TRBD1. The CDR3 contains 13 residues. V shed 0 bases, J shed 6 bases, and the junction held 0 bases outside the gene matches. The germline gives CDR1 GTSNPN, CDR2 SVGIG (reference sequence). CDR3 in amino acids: CAWSVQGAGELFF. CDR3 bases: TGTGCCTGGAGTGTACAGGGGGCCGGGGAGCTGTTTTTT. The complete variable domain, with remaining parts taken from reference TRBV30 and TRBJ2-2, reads SQTIHQWPATLVQPVGSPLSLECTVEGTSNPNLYWYRQAAGRGLQLLFYSVGIGQISSEVPQNLSASRPQDRQFILSSKKLLLSDSGFYLCAWSVQGAGELFFGEGSRLTVL.

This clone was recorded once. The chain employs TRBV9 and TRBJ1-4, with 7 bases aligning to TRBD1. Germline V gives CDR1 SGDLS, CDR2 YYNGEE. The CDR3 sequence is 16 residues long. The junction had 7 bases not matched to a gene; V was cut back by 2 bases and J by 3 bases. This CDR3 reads CASSVSTGEANEKLFF. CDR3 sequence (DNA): TGTGCCAGCAGCGTCAGTACAGGGGAGGCTAATGAAAAACTGTTTTTT.

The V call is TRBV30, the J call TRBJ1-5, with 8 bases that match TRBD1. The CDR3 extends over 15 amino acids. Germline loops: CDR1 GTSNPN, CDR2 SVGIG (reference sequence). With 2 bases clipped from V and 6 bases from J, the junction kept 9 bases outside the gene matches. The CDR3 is CAWSSRTGTGQPQHF. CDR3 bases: TGTGCCTGGAGTTCTCGGACAGGGACGGGTCAGCCCCAGCATTTT.

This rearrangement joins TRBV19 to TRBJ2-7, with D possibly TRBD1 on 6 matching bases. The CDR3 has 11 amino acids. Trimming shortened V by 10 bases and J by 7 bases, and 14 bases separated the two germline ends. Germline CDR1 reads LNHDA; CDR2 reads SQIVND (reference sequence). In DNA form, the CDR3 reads TGTGCCACGGAAACAGGGTTTGAGCAGTACTTC. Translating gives CATETGFEQYF.

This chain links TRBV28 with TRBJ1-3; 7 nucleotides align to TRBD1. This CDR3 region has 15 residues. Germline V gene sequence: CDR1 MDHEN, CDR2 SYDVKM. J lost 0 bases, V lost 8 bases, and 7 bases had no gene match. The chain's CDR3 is CASVEQGNSGNTIYF. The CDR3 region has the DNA TGTGCCAGCGTCGAACAGGGGAACTCTGGAAACACCATATATTTT.

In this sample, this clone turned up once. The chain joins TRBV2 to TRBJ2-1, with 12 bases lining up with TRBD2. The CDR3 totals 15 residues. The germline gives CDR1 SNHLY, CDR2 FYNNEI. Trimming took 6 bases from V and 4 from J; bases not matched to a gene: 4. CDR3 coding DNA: TGTGCCAGCAGGCCTCTAGCGGGGGGGTACAATGAGCAGTTCTTC. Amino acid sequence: CASRPLAGGYNEQFF.

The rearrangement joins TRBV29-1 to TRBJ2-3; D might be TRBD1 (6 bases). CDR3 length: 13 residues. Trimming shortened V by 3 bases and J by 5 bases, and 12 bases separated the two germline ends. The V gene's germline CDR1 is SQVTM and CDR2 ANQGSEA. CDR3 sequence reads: CSVDLGALDTQYF. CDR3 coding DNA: TGCAGCGTTGATTTGGGGGCGCTAGATACGCAGTATTTT.

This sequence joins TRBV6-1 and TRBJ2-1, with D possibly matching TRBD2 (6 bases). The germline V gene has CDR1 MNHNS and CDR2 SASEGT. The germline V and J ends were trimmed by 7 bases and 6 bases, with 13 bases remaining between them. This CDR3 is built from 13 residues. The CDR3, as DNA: TGTGCCAGCAAACCGGGAGAGGTCAATGAGCAGTTCTTC. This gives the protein CASKPGEVNEQFF.

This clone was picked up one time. The CDR3 sequence is CASSYSRVNTEAFF. The CDR3 coding sequence is TGTGCCAGCAGTTACTCCAGGGTGAACACTGAAGCTTTCTTT. This sequence joins TRBV6-5 and TRBJ1-1; the D gene is possibly TRBD1 (5 bases). Deletions cut 0 bases from V and 0 bases from J, with 5 bases between. Germline-derived CDR1 and CDR2 are MNHEY and SVGAGI. The CDR3 totals 14 residues.

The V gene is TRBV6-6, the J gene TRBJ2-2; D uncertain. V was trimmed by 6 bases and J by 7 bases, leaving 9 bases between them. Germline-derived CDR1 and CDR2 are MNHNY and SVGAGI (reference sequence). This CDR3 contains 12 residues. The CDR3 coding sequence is TGTGCCAGCAGGCTAGTGAACGGGGAGCTGTTTTTT. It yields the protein CASRLVNGELFF.

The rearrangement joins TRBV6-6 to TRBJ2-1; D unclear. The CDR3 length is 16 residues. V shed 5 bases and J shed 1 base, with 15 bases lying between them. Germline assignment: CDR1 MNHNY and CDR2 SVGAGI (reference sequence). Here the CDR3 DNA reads TGTGCCAGCAGTCGAACCGACTTTATATCCTACAATGAGCAGTTCTTC. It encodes CASSRTDFISYNEQFF.

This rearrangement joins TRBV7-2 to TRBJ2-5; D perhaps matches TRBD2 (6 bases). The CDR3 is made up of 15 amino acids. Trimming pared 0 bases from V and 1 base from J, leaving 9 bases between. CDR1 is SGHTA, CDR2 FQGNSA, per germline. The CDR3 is CASSLAAGTQETQYF. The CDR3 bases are TGTGCCAGCAGCTTAGCGGCGGGGACCCAAGAGACCCAGTACTTC.

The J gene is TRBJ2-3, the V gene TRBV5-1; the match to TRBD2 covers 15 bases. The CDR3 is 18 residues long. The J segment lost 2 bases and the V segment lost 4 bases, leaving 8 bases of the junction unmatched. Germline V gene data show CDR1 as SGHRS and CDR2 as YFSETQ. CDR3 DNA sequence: TGCGCCAGCAGCATCGGGACTAGCGGGAGGTTGTTCACAGATACGCAGTATTTT. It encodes CASSIGTSGRLFTDTQYF.

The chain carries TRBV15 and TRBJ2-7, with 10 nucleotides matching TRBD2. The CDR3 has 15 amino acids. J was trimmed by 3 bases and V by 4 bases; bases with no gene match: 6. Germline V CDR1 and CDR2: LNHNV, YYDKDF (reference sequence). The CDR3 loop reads CATSTRLAGVYEQYF. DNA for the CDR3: TGTGCCACCAGCACCAGACTAGCGGGCGTCTACGAGCAGTACTTC.

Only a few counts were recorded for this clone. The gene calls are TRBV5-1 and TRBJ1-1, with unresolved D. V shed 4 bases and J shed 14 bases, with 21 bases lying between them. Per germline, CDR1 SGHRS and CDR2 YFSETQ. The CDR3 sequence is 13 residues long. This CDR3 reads CASSQVVSAQSFF. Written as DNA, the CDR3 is TGCGCCAGCAGCCAAGTTGTGTCCGCCCAGTCATTCTTT.

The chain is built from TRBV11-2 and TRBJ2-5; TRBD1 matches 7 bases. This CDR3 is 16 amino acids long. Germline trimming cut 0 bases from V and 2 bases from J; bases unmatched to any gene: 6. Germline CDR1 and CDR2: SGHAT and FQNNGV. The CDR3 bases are TGTGCCAGCAGCTTAGAGGCAGGGGGATATCAAGAGACCCAGTACTTC. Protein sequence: CASSLEAGGYQETQYF.

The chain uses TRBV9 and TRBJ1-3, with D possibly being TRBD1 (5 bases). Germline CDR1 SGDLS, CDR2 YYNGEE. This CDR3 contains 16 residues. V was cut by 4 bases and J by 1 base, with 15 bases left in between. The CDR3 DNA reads TGTGCCAGCAGCCGTGGGGGGTTAGAGTCTGGAAACACCATATATTTT. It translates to CASSRGGLESGNTIYF.

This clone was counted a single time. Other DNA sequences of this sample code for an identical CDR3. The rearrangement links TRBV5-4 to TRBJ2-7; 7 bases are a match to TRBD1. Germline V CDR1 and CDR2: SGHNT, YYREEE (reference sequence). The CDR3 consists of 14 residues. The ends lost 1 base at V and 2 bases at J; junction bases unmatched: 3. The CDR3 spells CASSLRGGAYEQYF. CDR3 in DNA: TGTGCCAGCAGCTTGAGAGGGGGCGCCTACGAGCAGTACTTC.

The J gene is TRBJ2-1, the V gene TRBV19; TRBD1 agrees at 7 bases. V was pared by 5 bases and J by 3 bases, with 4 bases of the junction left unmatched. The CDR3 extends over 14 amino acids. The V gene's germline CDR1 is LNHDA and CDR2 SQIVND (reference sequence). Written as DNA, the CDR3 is TGTGCCAGTAGTTCCTGGACAGGCTACAATGAGCAGTTCTTC. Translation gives CASSSWTGYNEQFF.

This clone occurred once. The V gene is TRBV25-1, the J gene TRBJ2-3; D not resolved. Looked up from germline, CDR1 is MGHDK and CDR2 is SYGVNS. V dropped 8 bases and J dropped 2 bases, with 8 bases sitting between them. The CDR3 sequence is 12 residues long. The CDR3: CASSQLTDTQYF. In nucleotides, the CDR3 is TGTGCCAGCTCCCAACTCACAGATACGCAGTATTTT.

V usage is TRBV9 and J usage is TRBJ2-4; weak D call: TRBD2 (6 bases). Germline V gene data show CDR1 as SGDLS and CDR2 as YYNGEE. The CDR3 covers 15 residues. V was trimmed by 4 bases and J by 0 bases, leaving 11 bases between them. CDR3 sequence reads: CASSPGVLAKNIQYF. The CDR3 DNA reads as TGTGCCAGCAGCCCGGGGGTACTAGCCAAAAACATTCAGTACTTC.

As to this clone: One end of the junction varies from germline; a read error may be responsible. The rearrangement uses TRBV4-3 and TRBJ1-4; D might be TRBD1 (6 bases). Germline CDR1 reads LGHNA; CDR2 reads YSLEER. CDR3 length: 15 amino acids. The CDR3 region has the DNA TGCGCCAGCAGCAAAGATCAGGGGTCGGATGAAAAACTGTTTTTT. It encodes CASSKDQGSDEKLFF.

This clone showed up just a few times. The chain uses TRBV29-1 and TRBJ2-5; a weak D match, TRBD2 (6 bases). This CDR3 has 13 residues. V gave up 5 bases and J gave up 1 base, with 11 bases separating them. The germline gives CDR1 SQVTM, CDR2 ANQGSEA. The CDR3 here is CSVLGTLQETQYF. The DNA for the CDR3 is TGCAGCGTTCTCGGGACTCTCCAAGAGACCCAGTACTTC.

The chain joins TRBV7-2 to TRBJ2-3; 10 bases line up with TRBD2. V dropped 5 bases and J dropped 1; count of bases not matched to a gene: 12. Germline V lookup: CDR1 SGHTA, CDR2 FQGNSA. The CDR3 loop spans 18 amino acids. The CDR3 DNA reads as TGTGCCAGCAGCAACGGGGTAGCGGGGGGTACCGGCACAGATACGCAGTATTTT. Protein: CASSNGVAGGTGTDTQYF.

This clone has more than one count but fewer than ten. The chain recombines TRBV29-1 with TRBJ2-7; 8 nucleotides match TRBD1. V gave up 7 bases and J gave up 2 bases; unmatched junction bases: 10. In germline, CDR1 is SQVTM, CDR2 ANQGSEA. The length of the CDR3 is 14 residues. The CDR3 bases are TGCAGCGGAGGATACGGACAGGGTCCCTACGAGCAGTACTTC. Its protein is CSGGYGQGPYEQYF.

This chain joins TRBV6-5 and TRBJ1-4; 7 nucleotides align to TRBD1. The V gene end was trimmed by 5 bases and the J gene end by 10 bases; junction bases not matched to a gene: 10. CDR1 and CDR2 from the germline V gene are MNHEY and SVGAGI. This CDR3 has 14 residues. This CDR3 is CASSTTGSALKLFF. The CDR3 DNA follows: TGTGCCAGCAGTACGACAGGGAGCGCGTTAAAACTGTTTTTT.